Presented here are 22 T cell receptor beta chains from one specimen sequenced in a study of blood T cell repertoires in COVID-19. The method was immunoSEQ multiplex PCR; TCRdb's version includes in-frame clones alone and lacks a portion of them. The data contain about 490,000 clones, 80% to 90% of them singletons. The sequenced sample consisted of peripheral blood. The receptors were sampled from a human donor in a cohort sampled during active COVID-19.

This sequence joins TRBV2 and TRBJ1-2, with 7 bases aligning to TRBD1. V gave up 4 bases and J gave up 8 bases; unmatched junction bases: 7. From germline, CDR1 is SNHLY and CDR2 FYNNEI. This CDR3 contains 13 residues. DNA of the CDR3: TGTGCCAGCAGTGGGCGGGACAGCCTGGGCTACACCTTC. It encodes CASSGRDSLGYTF.

The chain recombines TRBV10-3 with TRBJ2-3, with a possible D match to TRBD1 (6 bases). Germline V CDR1 and CDR2: ENHRY, SYGVKD. The CDR3 has 17 amino acids. The V end lost 5 bases, the J end lost 4 bases, and 22 bases lay between the germline ends. CDR3 DNA sequence: TGTGCCATCAGTCCAGAGATTAACAGGGATTGGGCAGATACGCAGTATTTT. The encoded protein is CAISPEINRDWADTQYF.

V usage is TRBV25-1 and J usage is TRBJ1-5, with D unclear. The germline CDR1 and CDR2 sequences are MGHDK and SYGVNS. The V gene lost 1 base and the J gene lost 6 bases, with 10 bases spanning the gap. This CDR3 is built from 14 residues. CDR3 residues: CASSESRPGQPQHF. The CDR3 DNA follows: TGTGCCAGCAGTGAATCTAGGCCGGGTCAGCCCCAGCATTTT. Combining the CDR3 with reference TRBV25-1 and TRBJ1-5 gives the whole variable domain EADIYQTPRYLVIGTGKKITLECSQTMGHDKMYWYQQDPGMELHLIHYSYGVNSTEKGDLSSESTVSRIRTEHFPLTLESARPSHTSQYLCASSESRPGQPQHFGDGTRLSIL.

For this clone: The junction differs from germline at one of its ends, possibly a read error. V usage is TRBV9 and J usage is TRBJ2-2, with TRBD2 identical over 8 bases. Germline values: CDR1 SGDLS, CDR2 YYNGEE. There are 17 residues in the CDR3. CDR3 loop: CASSVALFSGNAGELFF. The DNA of the CDR3 is TGTGCCAGCAGCGTAGCCCTTTTTAGCGGGAACGCCGGGGAGCTGTTTTTT.

This chain connects TRBV10-3 to TRBJ1-3, with a tentative D call TRBD1 (5 bases). Between the trimmed V and J ends, which lost 0 bases and 3 bases, there was a span of 12 bases. Germline-derived CDR1 and CDR2 are ENHRY and SYGVKD. This CDR3 has 16 residues. DNA for the CDR3: TGTGCCATCAGTGAGTCGAGGCAGGGCTTTGGAAACACCATATATTTT. It codes for CAISESRQGFGNTIYF.

The rearrangement joins TRBV7-9 to TRBJ1-1; D is unclear. Trimming took off 3 bases at V and 1 base at J, with 9 bases between the two ends. The CDR3 is 14 amino acids. Germline V lookup: CDR1 SEHNR, CDR2 FQNEAQ (reference sequence). The CDR3 is CASSFGEWNTEAFF. In DNA, the CDR3 is TGTGCCAGCAGCTTCGGGGAATGGAACACTGAAGCTTTCTTT.

This clone was recorded once. The gene calls are TRBV10-1 and TRBJ2-2; possible D gene TRBD1, 5 bases. Germline CDR1 is WNHNN and CDR2 is SYGVQD (reference sequence). The V gene lost 3 bases and the J gene lost 2 bases, with 13 bases spanning the gap. This CDR3 has 16 residues. The CDR3 is CASSDPIDSNTGELFF. The CDR3 coding sequence is TGCGCCAGCAGTGACCCTATTGACAGCAACACCGGGGAGCTGTTTTTT.

The rearrangement joins TRBV19 to TRBJ2-1; TRBD2 agrees at 10 bases. After removal of 4 bases from V and 8 bases from J, the junction contained 8 bases not matched to a gene. The germline CDR1 and CDR2 sequences are LNHDA and SQIVND (reference sequence). The CDR3 covers 15 residues. CDR3: CASSTSGTSDYEQFF. The CDR3, as DNA: TGTGCCAGTAGTACCTCCGGGACTAGCGATTATGAGCAGTTCTTC.

DNA of the CDR3: TGTGCCAGCAGCTTCACCGGGACAGGGGATGAAAAACTGTTTTTT. Encoded protein: CASSFTGTGDEKLFF. This chain joins TRBV13 and TRBJ1-4; TRBD1 matches at 10 bases. The CDR3 runs to 15 residues. Trimming removed 3 bases from V and 6 bases from J; junction bases left unmatched: 4. The germline gives CDR1 PRHDT, CDR2 FYEKMQ (reference sequence). The full variable domain, in which reference TRBV13 and TRBJ1-4 provide the parts outside the CDR3, is AAGVIQSPRHLIKEKRETATLKCYPIPRHDTVYWYQQGPGQDPQFLISFYEKMQSDKGSIPDRFSAQQFSDYHSELNMSSLELGDSALYFCASSFTGTGDEKLFFGSGTQLSVL.

The sample holds one count of this clone. V and J are TRBV7-9 and TRBJ1-2; a weak D match, TRBD1 (6 bases). V lost 1 base and J lost 4, with 13 bases in between. CDR1 is SEHNR and CDR2 is FQNEAQ in the germline V gene (reference sequence). The CDR3 is 15 amino acids. The CDR3: CASSLEGVIGYGYTF. The CDR3 DNA follows: TGTGCCAGCAGCTTAGAGGGGGTGATCGGCTATGGCTACACCTTC.

J is TRBJ2-3 and V is TRBV27; 7 bases line up with TRBD2. Germline trimming cut 6 bases from V and 0 bases from J; bases unmatched to any gene: 3. The germline V gene encodes CDR1 MNHEY and CDR2 SMNVEV (reference sequence). The CDR3 has 14 residues. The CDR3 DNA reads TGTGCCAGCAGCCTTAGCGGGAGCACAGATACGCAGTATTTT. It specifies CASSLSGSTDTQYF.

This chain links TRBV24-1 with TRBJ2-3; no clear D gene. The CDR3 sequence is 17 residues long. Germline V gives CDR1 KGHDR, CDR2 SFDVKD. V dropped 2 bases and J dropped 0 bases, with 14 bases sitting between them. The CDR3 spells CATSDSPTRFSTDTQYF. In nucleotides, the CDR3 is TGTGCCACCAGTGATTCCCCGACAAGATTTAGCACAGATACGCAGTATTTT.

This chain joins TRBV19 and TRBJ2-1; 10 nucleotides align to TRBD1. This CDR3 is 14 amino acids long. Germline V gene data show CDR1 as LNHDA and CDR2 as SQIVND (reference sequence). The ends lost 4 bases at V and 9 bases at J; junction bases unmatched: 6. The CDR3, as DNA: TGTGCCAGTAGTACCCGACAGGGGGCGGGTGAGCAGTTCTTC. It yields the protein CASSTRQGAGEQFF.

The rearrangement uses TRBV7-6 and TRBJ1-2; 8 nucleotides match TRBD1. Per the germline V gene, CDR1 is SGHVS and CDR2 is FNYEAQ. This CDR3 has 15 residues. V dropped 4 bases and J dropped 3; count of bases not matched to a gene: 7. CDR3 in amino acids: CASSSGQGLDYGYTF. The CDR3 DNA is TGTGCCAGCAGCTCAGGACAGGGTCTAGACTATGGCTACACCTTC.

The V gene is TRBV30, the J gene TRBJ2-7; perhaps TRBD2 as D (6 bases). Trimming shortened V by 3 bases and J by 4 bases, and 19 bases separated the two germline ends. The CDR3 sequence is 15 residues long. Germline CDR1 reads GTSNPN; CDR2 reads SVGIG (reference sequence). The CDR3 sequence is CAWRRAVAEQYEQYF. The CDR3 DNA reads as TGTGCCTGGAGGAGGGCGGTAGCGGAACAATACGAGCAGTACTTC.

This clone appeared once. The chain links TRBV7-9 to TRBJ1-1; 7 positions match TRBD1. The CDR3 has 19 residues. Germline-derived CDR1 and CDR2 are SEHNR and FQNEAQ (reference sequence). Trimming removed 1 base from V and 0 bases from J; junction bases left unmatched: 14. The CDR3 region is CASSLVSIRDRNLNTEAFF. The CDR3 DNA sequence: TGTGCCAGCAGCTTAGTTTCAATTCGGGACAGAAACCTGAACACTGAAGCTTTCTTT.

The V gene is TRBV19, the J gene TRBJ2-2, with 7 bases that match TRBD1. J gave up 1 base and V 7 bases, and 3 bases lay outside the gene matches. The V gene's germline CDR1 is LNHDA and CDR2 SQIVND (reference sequence). CDR3 length: 14 amino acids. In DNA form, the CDR3 reads TGTGCCAGTACCGGACAGGAGAACACCGGGGAGCTGTTTTTT. Encoded protein: CASTGQENTGELFF. The full variable domain, with the rest looked up from reference TRBV19 and TRBJ2-2, is DGGITQSPKYLFRKEGQNVTLSCEQNLNHDAMYWYRQDPGQGLRLIYYSQIVNDFQKGDIAEGYSVSREKKESFPLTVTSAQKNPTAFYLCASTGQENTGELFFGEGSRLTVL.

V and J are TRBV4-1 and TRBJ2-1; possible D gene TRBD1, 5 bases. The length of the CDR3 is 17 residues. V lost 0 bases, J lost 7 bases, and 19 bases lay in between. Per germline, CDR1 MGHRA and CDR2 YSYEKL. CDR3 sequence (DNA): TGCGCCAGCAGCCAAGATCAGAACTCGAACAGGTATAATGAGCAGTTCTTC. Amino acid sequence: CASSQDQNSNRYNEQFF.

The V and J genes are TRBV5-1 and TRBJ2-1; D unclear. The CDR3 extends over 15 amino acids. V lost 4 bases and J 7 bases, leaving 18 bases between the germline ends. CDR1 and CDR2 from the germline V gene are SGHRS and YFSETQ. The CDR3 DNA follows: TGCGCCAGCAGCCCTGCTTTTGTGGCCGGGAATGAGCAGTTCTTC. As protein: CASSPAFVAGNEQFF. The full variable domain, in which reference TRBV5-1 and TRBJ2-1 provide the parts outside the CDR3, is KAGVTQTPRYLIKTRGQQVTLSCSPISGHRSVSWYQQTPGQGLQFLFEYFSETQRNKGNFPGRFSGRQFSNSRSEMNVSTLELGDSALYLCASSPAFVAGNEQFFGPGTRLTVL.

This rearrangement joins TRBV6-5 to TRBJ2-7; 10 positions match TRBD1. Germline CDR1 reads MNHEY; CDR2 reads SVGAGI. This CDR3 spans 13 amino acids. V trimming: 11 bases; J trimming: 6 bases; junction bases outside the gene matches: 10. CDR3 nucleotides: TGTGCCGGGGACCGGGACAGGGGAACCGAGCAGTACTTC. Translation gives CAGDRDRGTEQYF.

This chain links TRBV20-1 with TRBJ2-7, with a tentative D call TRBD2 (6 bases). This CDR3 spans 15 amino acids. The V end lost 3 bases, the J end lost 5 bases, and 20 bases lay between the germline ends. Germline loops: CDR1 DFQATT, CDR2 SNEGSKA (reference sequence). The CDR3: CSASRLVAGIHEQYF. The CDR3 region has the DNA TGCAGTGCTAGTCGACTAGTCGCGGGAATCCACGAGCAGTACTTC.

The chain links TRBV5-1 to TRBJ2-7, with 12 bases fitting TRBD1. The CDR3 contains 17 residues. Trimming cost V 0 bases and J 5 bases; bases outside gene matches: 9. Germline CDR1 SGHRS, CDR2 YFSETQ. CDR3 residues: CASSLGWGTGGRDEQYF. As DNA, the CDR3 is TGCGCCAGCAGCTTGGGCTGGGGGACAGGGGGCAGGGACGAGCAGTACTTC.